A selection of T cell receptor beta chains follows, all from one sample in a study of shared clonotypes between healthy human individuals. The data were produced by immunoSEQ multiplex PCR, yet TCRdb's version contains in-frame clones alone and is incomplete. The repertoire includes around 510,000 clones, around 77% of them detected once, and 12% sits in the top ten. The source material was PBMCs. Every receptor here comes from a woman aged 40-49 years in good health. Some clones in this sample may be carry-over from other donors' samples. Each CDR3 is given with its conserved first and last residue. A D gene is named only where the DNA matches it firmly. Rows may omit the clone size; those that give it use once, few, many or a size class.

D: TRBD2; J: TRBJ2-5; size: NA; V: TRBV25-1; CDR3: CASSEFGLAGSETQYF; DNA: TGTGCCAGCAGTGAATTTGGACTAGCGGGATCCGAGACCCAGTACTTC
D: NA; J: TRBJ2-1; size: NA; V: TRBV4-2; CDR3: CASSQGGSPEQFF; DNA: TGTGCCAGCAGCCAAGGGGGCAGTCCTGAGCAGTTCTTC
D: TRBD2; J: TRBJ2-7; size: NA; V: TRBV11-2; CDR3: CASSLVSGREQYF; DNA: TGTGCCAGCAGCTTAGTCAGCGGGAGGGAGCAGTACTTC
D: TRBD2; J: TRBJ2-7; size: NA; V: TRBV18; CDR3: CASSVTSVYEQYF; DNA: TGTGCCAGCTCGGTGACTAGCGTCTACGAGCAGTACTTC
D: TRBD1; J: TRBJ2-5; size: NA; V: TRBV28; CDR3: CASSLDRGGSETQYF; DNA: TGTGCCAGCAGTTTGGACAGGGGGGGTTCGGAGACCCAGTACTTC
D: NA; J: TRBJ2-1; size: NA; V: TRBV4-2; CDR3: CASSQASANEQFF; DNA: TGTGCCAGCAGCCAAGCCTCGGCGAATGAGCAGTTCTTC
D: NA; J: TRBJ2-3; size: few; V: TRBV30; CDR3: CAWSGREEENF; DNA: TGTGCCTGGAGTGGCAGGGAAGAGGAGAATTTT
D: TRBD2; J: TRBJ2-5; size: NA; V: TRBV7-9; CDR3: CASSLGGLAGGGQETQYF; DNA: TGTGCCAGCAGCCTAGGGGGACTAGCGGGAGGTGGTCAAGAGACCCAGTACTTC
D: NA; J: TRBJ2-2; size: NA; V: TRBV30; CDR3: CAWGQTGELFF; DNA: TGTGCCTGGGGGCAGACCGGGGAGCTGTTTTTT
D: NA; J: TRBJ2-5; size: NA; V: TRBV18; CDR3: CASSQGVETQYF; DNA: TGTGCCAGCTCTCAAGGGGTAGAGACCCAGTACTTC
D: NA; J: TRBJ1-5; size: many; V: TRBV28; CDR3: CASSFGVRGSNQPQHF; DNA: TGTGCCAGCAGTTTTGGGGTGCGGGGTAGCAATCAGCCCCAGCATTTT
D: TRBD2; J: TRBJ2-3; size: NA; V: TRBV28; CDR3: CASSYSGSGSFADTQYF; DNA: TGTGCCAGCAGCTATAGTGGTAGCGGGAGTTTCGCTGATACGCAGTATTTT
D: TRBD1; J: TRBJ2-7; size: NA; V: TRBV28; CDR3: CASSSPWFGQDYEQYF; DNA: TGTGCCAGCAGTTCCCCTTGGTTTGGACAGGACTACGAGCAGTACTTC
D: TRBD2; J: TRBJ2-5; size: NA; V: TRBV5-4; CDR3: CASSWISGSQETQYF; DNA: TGTGCCAGCAGCTGGATTAGCGGGAGCCAAGAGACCCAGTACTTC
D: NA; J: TRBJ2-5; size: NA; V: TRBV7-9; CDR3: CASSYREETQYF; DNA: TGTGCCAGCAGCTACAGAGAAGAGACCCAGTACTTC
D: NA; J: TRBJ2-3; size: NA; V: TRBV5-1; CDR3: CASSSGALGTDTQYF; DNA: TGCGCCAGCAGCTCAGGGGCGCTGGGCACAGATACGCAGTATTTT
D: TRBD2; J: TRBJ2-2; size: NA; V: TRBV7-7; CDR3: CASGIAGITGELFF; DNA: TGTGCCAGTGGGATAGCGGGAATCACCGGGGAGCTGTTTTTT
D: NA; J: TRBJ1-1; size: few; V: TRBV7-2; CDR3: CASSPSGTENTEAFF; DNA: TGTGCCAGCAGCCCGAGTGGCACAGAGAACACTGAAGCTTTCTTT
D: NA; J: TRBJ2-2; size: NA; V: TRBV5-1; CDR3: CASSPQPYTGELFF; DNA: TGCGCCAGCAGCCCCCAGCCGTACACCGGGGAGCTGTTTTTT
D: TRBD1; J: TRBJ2-3; size: once; V: TRBV28; CDR3: CASSDRQGGTQYF; DNA: TGTGCCAGCAGCGACCGACAGGGTGGTACGCAGTATTTT
D: NA; J: TRBJ1-1; size: NA; V: TRBV7-2; CDR3: CASSLGGPTNTEAFF; DNA: TGTGCCAGCAGCTTGGGGGGACCAACGAACACTGAAGCTTTCTTT
D: TRBD1; J: TRBJ2-7; size: NA; V: TRBV6-5; CDR3: CASRSDRGTHEQYF; DNA: TGTGCCAGCAGGTCCGACAGGGGGACCCACGAGCAGTACTTC
D: NA; J: TRBJ2-7; size: few; V: TRBV10-3; CDR3: CAISGAGEGEQYF; DNA: TGTGCCATCAGTGGTGCAGGGGAGGGCGAGCAGTACTTC
D: NA; J: TRBJ2-2; size: NA; V: TRBV27; CDR3: CASSSLRVTGELFF; DNA: TGTGCCAGCAGTTCCCTTAGGGTTACCGGGGAGCTGTTTTTT
D: TRBD1; J: TRBJ2-2; size: few; V: TRBV9; CDR3: CASSVLDRVTGELFF; DNA: TGTGCCAGCAGCGTCCTCGACAGGGTCACCGGGGAGCTGTTTTTT
D: NA; J: TRBJ2-6; size: NA; V: TRBV7-2; CDR3: CASSLPRAPVRANVLTF; DNA: TGTGCCAGCAGCCTACCGCGGGCACCCGTGAGGGCCAACGTCCTGACTTTC
D: NA; J: TRBJ1-6; size: NA; V: TRBV6-1; CDR3: CASTGGDGSPLHF; DNA: TGTGCCAGCACCGGGGGAGATGGTTCACCCCTCCACTTT